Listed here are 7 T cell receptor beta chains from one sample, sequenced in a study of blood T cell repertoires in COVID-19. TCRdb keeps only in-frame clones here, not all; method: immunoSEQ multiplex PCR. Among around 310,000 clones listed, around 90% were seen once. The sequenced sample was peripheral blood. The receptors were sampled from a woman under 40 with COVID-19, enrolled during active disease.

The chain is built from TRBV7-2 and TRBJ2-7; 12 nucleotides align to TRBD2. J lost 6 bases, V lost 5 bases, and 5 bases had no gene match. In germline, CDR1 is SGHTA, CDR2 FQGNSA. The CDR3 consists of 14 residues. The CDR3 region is CASSLLAGGSEQYF. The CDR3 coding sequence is TGTGCCAGCAGCCTACTAGCGGGAGGCTCCGAGCAGTACTTC.

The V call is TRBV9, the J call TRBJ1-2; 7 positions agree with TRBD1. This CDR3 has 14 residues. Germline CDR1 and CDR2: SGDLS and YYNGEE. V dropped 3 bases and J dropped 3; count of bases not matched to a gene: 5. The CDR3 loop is CASSDSDRDYGYTF. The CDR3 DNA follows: TGTGCCAGCAGCGACTCTGACAGGGACTATGGCTACACCTTC.

The CDR3 DNA follows: TGTGCCAGCAGCTTAGGGACAGCCACCACAGATACGCAGTATTTT. Protein product: CASSLGTATTDTQYF. The chain joins TRBV7-9 to TRBJ2-3, with a possible D match to TRBD1 (6 bases). The V gene's germline CDR1 is SEHNR and CDR2 FQNEAQ (reference sequence). V lost 1 base to trimming and J lost 2 bases, with 10 bases between them. The CDR3 totals 15 residues.

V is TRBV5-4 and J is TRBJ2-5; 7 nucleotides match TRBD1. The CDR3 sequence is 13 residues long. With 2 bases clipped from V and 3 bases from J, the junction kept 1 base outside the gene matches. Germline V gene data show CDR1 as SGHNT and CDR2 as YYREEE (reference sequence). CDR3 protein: CASSFQGEETQYF. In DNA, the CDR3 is TGTGCCAGCAGCTTCCAGGGGGAAGAGACCCAGTACTTC.

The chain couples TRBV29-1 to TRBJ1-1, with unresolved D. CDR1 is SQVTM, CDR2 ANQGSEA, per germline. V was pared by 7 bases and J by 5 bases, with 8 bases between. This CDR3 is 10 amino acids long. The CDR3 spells CSAFGTEAFF. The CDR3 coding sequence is TGCAGCGCTTTCGGGACTGAAGCTTTCTTT.

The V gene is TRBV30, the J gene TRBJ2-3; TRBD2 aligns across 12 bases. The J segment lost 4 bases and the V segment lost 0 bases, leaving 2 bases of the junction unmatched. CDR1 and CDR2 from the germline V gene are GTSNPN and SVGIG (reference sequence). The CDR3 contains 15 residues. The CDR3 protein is CAWSVASGRADTQYF. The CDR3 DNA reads TGTGCCTGGAGTGTAGCTAGCGGGAGGGCAGATACGCAGTATTTT.

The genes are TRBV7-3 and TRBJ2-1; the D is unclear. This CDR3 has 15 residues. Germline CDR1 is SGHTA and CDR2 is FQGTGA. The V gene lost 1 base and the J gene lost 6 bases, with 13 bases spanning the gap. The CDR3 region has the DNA TGTGCCAGCAGCTTAAACCCAAGTTGGAGCAATGAGCAGTTCTTC. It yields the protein CASSLNPSWSNEQFF.